Listed below are T cell receptor beta chains from one sample, sequenced in a study of blood T cell repertoires in COVID-19. Assay: immunoSEQ multiplex PCR; the TCRdb copy retains only in-frame clones and omits some. The profile shows around 700,000 clones, approximately 90% of them singletons. Sequences were obtained from peripheral blood. All receptors come from a woman aged 18-29 years with acute or convalescent COVID-19. Both conserved end residues are part of each CDR3. A D gene is named only where the DNA matches it firmly. Part of the rows lack a size; the others show once, few, many or a class for expanded clones.

.	TRBV2	.	TRBJ2-3	CASKNIDTQYF	TGTGCCAGCAAAAATATAGATACGCAGTATTTT
.	TRBV19	.	TRBJ1-2	CASSPGTLVGYTF	TGTGCCAGTAGTCCCGGGACACTCGTCGGCTACACCTTC
TRBD1	TRBV2	once	TRBJ1-2	CASSEDRAANYGYTF	TGTGCCAGCAGTGAGGACAGGGCGGCCAACTATGGCTACACCTTC
TRBD1	TRBV5-8	.	TRBJ2-3	CASSWGQRSTDTQYF	TGTGCCAGCAGCTGGGGACAGCGAAGTACAGATACGCAGTATTTT
TRBD1	TRBV12-3/TRBV12-4	.	TRBJ2-1	CASSLTGGVRQFF	TGTGCCAGCAGTTTGACAGGGGGGGTTCGGCAGTTCTTC
TRBD1	TRBV4-3	.	TRBJ1-6	CASSQGQGRYSPLHF	TGCGCCAGCAGCCAAGGACAGGGTCGGTATTCACCCCTCCACTTT
.	TRBV11-2	.	TRBJ1-2	CASRLGGDGYTF	TGTGCCAGCAGGCTGGGGGGGGATGGCTACACCTTC
TRBD1	TRBV5-1	.	TRBJ1-5	CASRPNAGGPQHF	TGCGCCAGCAGACCGAACGCAGGGGGACCCCAGCATTTT
TRBD2	TRBV7-2	.	TRBJ2-3	CASSSPVGGGREDTQYF	TGTGCCAGCAGCTCCCCCGTGGGCGGGGGGAGAGAAGATACGCAGTATTTT
TRBD1	TRBV4-1	.	TRBJ2-6	CASSHGQGAGANVLTF	TGCGCCAGCAGCCACGGACAGGGCGCTGGGGCCAACGTCCTGACTTTC
.	TRBV12-5	.	TRBJ2-7	CASGLTYPYEQYF	TGTGCTAGTGGTTTGACCTATCCCTACGAGCAGTACTTC
TRBD1	TRBV15	once	TRBJ2-7	CATRDRAVYEQYF	TGTGCCACCAGAGACAGGGCCGTTTACGAGCAGTACTTC
TRBD1	TRBV30	.	TRBJ1-5	CAWTGTGRVVGCNQPQHF	TGTGCCTGGACCGGGACAGGGAGGGTCGTAGGTTGCAATCAGCCCCAGCATTTT
.	TRBV7-2	.	TRBJ1-2	CASSLSFGTAYGYTF	TGTGCCAGCAGCTTATCCTTCGGGACTGCCTATGGCTACACCTTC
TRBD2	TRBV6-5	.	TRBJ2-3	CASSPTSTTDTQYF	TGTGCCAGCAGCCCGACTAGCACCACAGATACGCAGTATTTT
TRBD1	TRBV9	.	TRBJ1-1	CASSPGQGMGTEAFF	TGTGCCAGCAGCCCTGGACAGGGGATGGGCACTGAAGCTTTCTTT
TRBD1	TRBV6-5	.	TRBJ1-1	CASSPMAGGYTEAFF	TGTGCCAGCAGTCCGATGGCAGGGGGCTACACTGAAGCTTTCTTT
TRBD1	TRBV15	.	TRBJ1-1	CATSSGQGFPEAFF	TGTGCCACCAGCAGCGGACAGGGCTTTCCTGAAGCTTTCTTT
TRBD1	TRBV29-1	.	TRBJ2-7	CSVRTGSSYEQYF	TGCAGCGTGAGGACAGGGAGCTCCTACGAGCAGTACTTC
.	TRBV3-1/TRBV3-2	.	TRBJ2-1	CASSHEGREQFF	TGTGCCAGCAGCCACGAGGGTAGGGAGCAGTTCTTC
TRBD1	TRBV5-4	.	TRBJ1-1	CASSSGTGGEIDTEAFF	TGTGCCAGCAGCTCCGGGACAGGGGGCGAAATTGACACTGAAGCTTTCTTT
TRBD1	TRBV12-5	.	TRBJ2-1	CASGLDRGLYNEQFF	TGTGCTAGTGGTTTGGACAGGGGGCTTTACAATGAGCAGTTCTTC
TRBD1	TRBV4-3	.	TRBJ1-1	CASSQASDRVTEAFF	TGCGCCAGCAGCCAAGCATCGGACAGGGTCACTGAAGCTTTCTTT
TRBD1	TRBV10-3	.	TRBJ2-7	CAISGSGTGSYEQYF	TGTGCCATCAGTGGCTCCGGGACAGGGTCGTACGAGCAGTACTTC
TRBD2	TRBV30	.	TRBJ2-1	CAWSVGGGSGNEQFF	TGTGCCTGGAGTGTTGGCGGGGGGTCGGGCAATGAGCAGTTCTTC
.	TRBV5-1	.	TRBJ2-1	CASSLGGGSYNEQFF	TGCGCCAGCAGCTTGGGTGGCGGATCCTACAATGAGCAGTTCTTC
TRBD1	TRBV6-5	.	TRBJ2-7	CASSLRGTGAYEQYF	TGTGCCAGCAGCCTTAGGGGGACAGGCGCCTACGAGCAGTACTTC
.	TRBV4-1	few	TRBJ1-6	CASSRTSGFNSPLHF	TGCGCCAGCAGCCGCACCTCGGGGTTTAATTCACCCCTCCACTTT
TRBD2	TRBV5-4	.	TRBJ2-2	CASSKPQGGAGVTNTGELFF	TGTGCCAGCAGCAAACCCCAAGGCGGAGCGGGGGTGACGAACACCGGGGAGCTGTTTTTT